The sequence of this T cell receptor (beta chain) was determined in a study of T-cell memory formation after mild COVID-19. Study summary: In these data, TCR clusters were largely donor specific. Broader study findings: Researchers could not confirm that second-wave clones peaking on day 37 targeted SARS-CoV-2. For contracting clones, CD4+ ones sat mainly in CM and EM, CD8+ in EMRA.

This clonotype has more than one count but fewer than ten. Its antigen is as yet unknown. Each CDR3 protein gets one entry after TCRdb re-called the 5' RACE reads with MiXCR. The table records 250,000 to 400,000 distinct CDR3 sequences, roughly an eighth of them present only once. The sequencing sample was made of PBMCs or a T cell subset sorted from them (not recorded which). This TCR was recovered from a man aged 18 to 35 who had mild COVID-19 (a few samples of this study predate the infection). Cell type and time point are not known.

Here the CDR3 reads CASSLWRGEKLFF. In DNA form, the CDR3 reads TGCGCCAGCAGCCTTTGGCGGGGCGAAAAACTGTTTTTT. The chain uses TRBV4-1 and TRBJ1-4; TRBD1 might be the D (5 bases). The CDR3 has 13 residues. Germline-derived CDR1 and CDR2 are MGHRA and YSYEKL. With 4 bases removed from V and 8 bases from J, the gap between germline ends came to 11 bases.